The rows below give T cell receptor beta chains drawn from one sample of a study of follicular helper T cells after annual influenza vaccination. Measured with immunoSEQ multiplex PCR; TCRdb has only the in-frame clones, and not every one. Here the sample spans over 7,000 clones, roughly 80% being singletons. The sequencing here drew on CXCR5+ CD38- circulating T follicular helper cells from blood, taken 7 days after influenza vaccination. The origin of the receptors is an adult who received the influenza vaccine. Each CDR3 is given with its conserved first and last residue. Each record gives: J gene, V gene, CDR3 protein.

j_gene: TRBJ2-5
v_gene: TRBV11-2
CDR3aa: CASSLGDGETQYF

j_gene: TRBJ2-3
v_gene: TRBV30
CDR3aa: CAWSRGAEHTDTQYF

j_gene: TRBJ2-3
v_gene: TRBV30
CDR3aa: CAWNTGSTDTQYF

j_gene: TRBJ1-6
v_gene: TRBV7-3
CDR3aa: CASSPTGSRSPLHF

j_gene: TRBJ2-1
v_gene: TRBV4-3
CDR3aa: CASSQDRLAGGYNEQFF

j_gene: TRBJ2-1
v_gene: TRBV28
CDR3aa: CASVSSYNEQFF

j_gene: TRBJ2-1
v_gene: TRBV6-5
CDR3aa: CASRGPGNQAEQFF

j_gene: TRBJ2-3
v_gene: TRBV27
CDR3aa: CASRTSGGTGTQYF

j_gene: TRBJ2-7
v_gene: TRBV11-2
CDR3aa: CASSLMGQGFEQYF

j_gene: TRBJ2-2
v_gene: TRBV19
CDR3aa: CASSTAALASTGELFF

j_gene: TRBJ2-5
v_gene: TRBV30
CDR3aa: CAWSEGTQQETQYF

j_gene: TRBJ2-7
v_gene: TRBV29-1
CDR3aa: CSVERTGVQYF

j_gene: TRBJ1-5
v_gene: TRBV11-2
CDR3aa: CASSLRTGGEAQPQHF

j_gene: TRBJ2-2
v_gene: TRBV5-5
CDR3aa: CASSLEGIDTGELFF

j_gene: TRBJ2-5
v_gene: TRBV2
CDR3aa: CASRERSERETQYF

j_gene: TRBJ2-6
v_gene: TRBV27
CDR3aa: CASSLKDRGTRSGANVLTF

j_gene: TRBJ1-1
v_gene: TRBV27
CDR3aa: CASSPPTGFGTEAFF

j_gene: TRBJ1-6
v_gene: TRBV4-3
CDR3aa: CASSPTTGRGVGSSYNSPLHF

j_gene: TRBJ2-7
v_gene: TRBV10-1
CDR3aa: CASSESRQQKEQYF

j_gene: TRBJ2-5
v_gene: TRBV29-1
CDR3aa: CSGSPVIEGSETQYF

j_gene: TRBJ2-7
v_gene: TRBV10-1
CDR3aa: CASSRGSWGLEQYF

j_gene: TRBJ1-4
v_gene: TRBV4-3
CDR3aa: CASSQGRGGEKLFF

j_gene: TRBJ1-2
v_gene: TRBV6-1
CDR3aa: CASRGPTVNYGYTF

j_gene: TRBJ1-2
v_gene: TRBV10-3
CDR3aa: CAISIKGTGYGYTF

j_gene: TRBJ2-5
v_gene: TRBV29-1
CDR3aa: CSVEGPRAGGHETQYF